The present TCR beta chain was sequenced within a study of T cell repertoires in ileal Crohn's disease. Overall study: Every patient was operated on for stricturing (approximately 60%) or penetrating (about 39%) complications.

Broader study findings: Mucosal expansions were suggested to be mainly CD8 T cells.

TCRB immunosequencing input was around 540 nanograms of biopsy DNA per sample. The protocol was immunoSEQ multiplex PCR, while the TCRdb copy is restricted to in-frame clones and leaves out a portion. The sample lists several thousand clones; 80% to 95% were seen once. The table lists this clone with a few counts. Its cognate antigen is unknown. The CDR3 contains 14 residues. V lost 3 bases to trimming and J lost 6 bases; unmatched junction nucleotides: 5. The germline CDR1 and CDR2 sequences are SGHNT and YENEEA. The material sequenced was ileal tissue. The chain carries TRBV11-3 and TRBJ2-1; 7 nucleotides line up with TRBD2. The TCR was taken from an adult with Crohn's disease. DNA of the CDR3: TGTGCCAGCAGCTTTGGGGGGGGTCTCAATGAGCAGTTCTTC. Its translation is CASSFGGGLNEQFF.